This TCR beta chain stems from a study of cytomegalovirus exposure and HLA in healthy donors (dated by TCRdb to about 2017). Notes on the research overall: An earlier analysis of fewer than 750 of the donors reported 276 Gb of sequence data and 117 million unique TCR beta sequences obtained from about 179 million T cells. An early release covering roughly 640 HLA-typed donors comprised 300 to 350 gigabases of sequencing data and tens of millions of unique TCR sequences. Of the approximately 400 genotyped donors, 65% to 90% were placed in the genetic ancestry cluster associated with self-reported Caucasian donors. The study was designed to test whether signatures of past pathogen exposure could be identified by cataloging public T cell receptors. The study profiled the T cell repertoires of around 700 subjects by immunosequencing and related them to cytomegalovirus serostatus. Along with the roughly 610-subject first cohort, a separate validation cohort of over a hundred different subjects was used. To predict cytomegalovirus infection status, the study brought together high-throughput TCR immunosequencing, statistical association of individual TCRs with disease status, and machine learning. A later analysis re-examined previously published TCR beta repertoires from roughly 650 donors and added high-resolution HLA genotyping to investigate patterns of TCR occurrence. Rather than drawing on any new phenotypic data, the later analysis identified candidate immune exposures from TCR beta sequences and the way those sequences occurred across donors. An earlier analysis of 587 of the donors applied high-throughput TCR beta sequencing to assess whether each TCR beta V gene segment acted as functional or pseudogenic. Donor age, sex, ethnicity and CMV serostatus were compiled together with the repertoire data. A later genetic analysis took genome-wide SNP genotypes for about three fifths of the 666 donors and used that subset as a discovery cohort. All discovery cohort repertoires had been generated on a single sequencing platform. Both class I and class II loci were covered by HLA typing, at four-digit resolution. Typing coverage varied by locus: roughly 629-640 donors for A, B, C, DRB1 and DQB1; more than 500 for DQA1; 600 to 610 for DPA1; 450 to 480 for DPB1. Roughly 5 DR-DQ haplotypes were handled as single units for association and clustering, since linkage in the cohort was strong. Across 398 genotyped donors of the cohort, an average of about 200,000 unique TCR beta nucleotide sequences per donor were sequenced, and 15% to 20% of those sequences were non-productive. What the research found in general, with its limitations: A further reported finding was that TCR beta sequences accurately predicted the HLA-A and HLA-B alleles for most subjects in the first cohort. A later analysis found that most CMV-associated TCR beta chains appeared HLA-restricted, with HLA associations seemingly driven largely by CMV exposure. According to the authors, the approach could potentially be generalized to other disease states and immunological phenotypes. According to a later analysis, parvovirus B19, influenza, CMV and Epstein-Barr virus appeared linked to several top co-occurrence clusters. Only TCR beta chains were sequenced in this cohort, and the absence of alpha or paired-chain data limited detectable features. Correlated functional status among segregating V segments might reflect linkage disequilibrium, but an unknown experimental factor could not be ruled out. Assigning TCR associations to individual alleles was difficult when HLA alleles, especially DR and DQ, strongly co-occurred. The 87-base-pair reads could not distinguish some IMGT-functional V segments, including TRBV6-2 and TRBV6-3, so those segments were excluded. Presence/absence analyses assumed roughly uniform sequencing depth across donors, an assumption that may not hold. Cytomegalovirus status was reported to be diagnosed by the classifier with high specificity and sensitivity in both the original and validation cohorts. A few of the identified cytomegalovirus-associated TCR beta chains were confirmed in vitro to be specific for cytomegalovirus antigens. Because counts were too low, roughly 18 rarely observed V segments, including chromosome 9 orphons, were left out of the earlier analysis of about 620 of the donors. A later analysis found that HLA-associated TCR beta chains were more clonally expanded and had lower generation probabilities than equally common non-associated chains. A group of highly shared sequence variants was considered likely to be a technical artifact of the sequencing pipeline. V-gene and J-gene trimming of TCR beta chains was associated with a missense DCLRE1C variant in a later genetic analysis, and the association was replicated in an independent cohort. The only immune exposure information available for the cohort was CMV serostatus. A later analysis associated 16,951 TCR beta sequences with specific HLA alleles at a false discovery rate of 0.05. Across donors, most TCR sequences were observed very rarely, whereas some public TCRs were present in many individuals. A total of fewer than 200 TCR beta chains were listed by the study as associated with cytomegalovirus. In a later analysis, TCR association rates were found to vary across HLA loci, with the most associated TCRs seen for DRB1 alleles and the fewest for HLA-C alleles. In an earlier analysis of roughly 500 of the donors, most TCR beta V segments appeared in productive rearrangements about 87% or about 30% of the time, broadly matching IMGT annotations. Because some donors lacked HLA typing at each locus, the association tests relied only on the typed subset. Compared with the roughly 700-donor mean, donors in an Asian-associated ancestry cluster had fewer N-insertions in productive TCRs, according to a later genetic analysis.

The cohort was made up of 500 to 850 healthy bone marrow donors. Cohort members were all nominally healthy when sampled, although unrecorded immune exposures were likely present. The donor was CMV seropositive and was included in the group of 250 to 300 seropositive cohort members. A peripheral blood sample was provided by each donor, and peripheral blood mononuclear cells were used for TCR beta sequencing. The Qiagen DNeasy Blood Extraction Kit was used to extract genomic DNA from the blood cell samples. This clone came up once. Its target antigen remains unknown. Per-base qualities were not stored, and no clone one base away is much larger. The germline V gene (reference sequence) yields SEHNR for CDR1 and FQNEAQ for CDR2. Trimming removed 5 bases from V and 2 bases from J; the gene matches leave 12 bases unexplained. There are 19 amino acids in the CDR3, from cysteine to phenylalanine inclusive. The entry retains the CDR3 DNA only, 57 bases that are in frame from base 1.

Libraries were constructed by the immunoSEQ multiplex PCR assay. The multiplex PCR relied on a mix of 60 forward primers for TCR Vbeta segments and 13 reverse primers for TCR Jbeta segments. A multiplex PCR assay on genomic DNA amplified the CDR3 region of rearranged TCR beta genes. Amplified TCR beta libraries were sequenced as 87-base-pair reads on the Illumina HiSeq System. The published analysis was carried out like this. In a later analysis, tens of millions of unique TCR beta chains were counted across the 650 to 750 repertoires, and about 9.9 million of these chains were shared by at least two donors. To remove PCR and sequencing errors, raw reads were error-corrected and collapsed into unique sequences using a nearest-neighbor algorithm that merged closely related sequences. To assign V, D and J gene segments, CDR3 sequences were aligned to IMGT reference sequences. For a sequence to be retained, at least a six-nucleotide match to both a V gene segment and a J gene segment was required. A rearrangement counted as productive if the CDR3 had no stop codons and remained in frame with V and J, and every other rearrangement counted as non-productive. CDR3 was defined by IMGT convention, running from the second conserved V-encoded cysteine to the conserved J-encoded phenylalanine. The earlier analysis of roughly 590 of the donors excluded any sequence lacking an unambiguous match to a single V gene segment. In an earlier analysis of roughly 500 of the donors, V segments were called functional above 56.7% productive rearrangements and were called segregating when the between-donor standard deviation exceeded 5%. A statistical classification framework was built for diagnosing cytomegalovirus status from the catalog of TCR beta chain sequences. V and J gene assignment, in a later analysis, came from comparing TCR nucleotide sequences with IMGT/GENE-DB human TR gene sequences. In a later analysis, CDR3 sequences and most-parsimonious VDJ recombination scenarios were assigned using the TCRdist pipeline. A later analysis defined each TCR beta chain by its CDR3 amino acid sequence plus V-gene family, and excluded reads lacking a unique V-gene family. In a later analysis, several hundred highly shared, low-generation-probability nucleotide sequences were removed to address suspected cross-contamination and a sequencing artifact. In a later analysis, a clonal expansion index was calculated for each public chain from normalized within-repertoire ranks of inferred template counts. In a later analysis, generation probabilities were computed using a VDJ recombination model fitted to out-of-frame rearrangements, and the results were checked against IGoR. Hypergeometric tests were used in a later analysis to score TCR-TCR, TCR-HLA and TCR-CMV co-occurrence, with a repertoire-size bias correction applied to the TCR pairs. In a later analysis, false discovery rates were estimated by permuting HLA or CMV assignments 20 times. In a later analysis, co-occurring TCRs were grouped using DBSCAN, with TCRdist sequence similarity added in when clustering inside HLA-allele-positive subsets. Repertoires with fewer than 30,000 or more than 120,000 public chains, plus five repertoires with anomalous nucleotide sharing, were excluded from co-occurrence clustering. TCRdb re-hosts the immuneACCESS table, in-frame sequences only. Its copies lack some clones; in the studies checked, an unresolved V gene accounts for under half of them, and the cause for the rest is not known. V and J calls and clone size are given by that table; D and trimming were obtained from the DNA. The sample table lists more than 110,000 clones, 60% to 85% of them with a count of one. Together, the top ten hold approximately 1.2% of the sample.

The V gene is TRBV7-9 and the J gene is TRBJ2-1, and TRBD2 aligns with 13 junction nucleotides. Sequences were obtained from PBMCs. The TCR was taken from a male donor in good health and CMV-seropositive. The CDR3 amino acid sequence is: CASSHPTSGRAITYNEQFF. The nucleotides read TGTGCCAGCAGCCACCCCACTAGCGGGAGGGCCATAACCTACAATGAGCAGTTCTTC. Supplemented by the reference TRBV7-9 and TRBJ2-1 proteins around the CDR3, the complete variable domain is DTGVSQNPRHKITKRGQNVTFRCDPISEHNRLYWYRQTLGQGPEFLTYFQNEAQLEKSRLLSDRFSAERPKGSFSTLEIQRTEQGDSAMYLCASSHPTSGRAITYNEQFFGPGTRLTVL.